There are a few counts of the clone carrying this T cell receptor (beta chain). What it binds is not known. The sample's treatment: approximately 10-day PBMC culture with coronavirus spike peptide pools or control peptides (ViraFEST assay). Germline assignment: CDR1 MGHDK and CDR2 SYGVNS. The CDR3 covers 15 residues. The germline V and J ends were trimmed by 0 bases and 5 bases, with 13 bases remaining between them. This specimen comes from a study of vaccination and CD4 T cells after COVID-19. The study, taken as a whole, reports: Post-vaccination, and not before, a median 86.3% of reactive clones appeared in convalescent patients. Median numbers of SARS-CoV-2-reactive clonotypes increased from around 19 to 38 (not a significant change). A comparatively limited set of convalescent patients was examined, with no early post-infection timepoints.

The Oncomine TCR Beta short-read assay was applied to DNA of cultured CD4+ T cells. TCRdb reprocessed the PCR reads via MiXCR and lists one record per CDR3 protein. Of around 20,000 distinct CDR3 sequences listed, about 40% are singletons. This TCR came from a human donor who received a COVID-19 vaccine. The source material was CD4+ T cells from blood, cultured in vitro, sampled before SARS-CoV-2 vaccination. The chain is built from TRBV25-1 and TRBJ1-2; D is ambiguous. CDR3 bases: TGTGCCAGCAGTGAATATGGCAGCAGCGCATATGGCTACACCTTC. It codes for CASSEYGSSAYGYTF.